This T cell receptor (beta chain) was documented in a study of shared clonotypes between healthy human individuals. The study's findings and limits: Estimated richness values were generally larger in naive subsets than in memory subsets.

This CDR3 has 14 residues. V shed 4 bases and J shed 4 bases, with 13 bases lying between them. Germline CDR1 is GTSNPN and CDR2 is SVGIG (reference sequence). About this clone: Antigen unknown.

Sequencing used immunoSEQ multiplex PCR; TCRdb keeps in-frame clones, though not all of them. The sample contains around 1.1 million clones, approximately 80% of which appear only once. The sequenced material came from memory CD4+ T cells from PBMCs. Specified subset: CD45RA-negative fraction. This clonotype was sampled from a man younger than 30 in good health. Some clones in this sample may be carry-over from other donors' samples. The rearrangement joins TRBV30 to TRBJ1-4, with D tentatively TRBD1 (6 bases). The CDR3 DNA follows: TGTGCCTGGACCGAGGGGGTTGTTAATGAAAAACTGTTTTTT. Its protein is CAWTEGVVNEKLFF.